This T cell receptor beta chain was profiled in a study of T cell responses to AZD1222 COVID-19 vaccine. The study, taken as a whole, reports: Sampling captured repertoires only after the peak T cell response. The breadth and depth of Spike-specific TCRs increased once two AZD1222 doses had been given. Spike-wide coverage was observed for vaccine-associated CD4 TCRs, with dominant responses at 160-218 and 743-854. Donors were mostly white British, more females; clonal diversity possibly underestimated.

Turning to this clone: Its specificity is unknown.

Clones were sequenced by immunoSEQ multiplex PCR, and TCRdb holds only the in-frame ones, with some missing. The table has about 99,000 clones, around 86% seen once. This CDR3 is 16 amino acids long. After removal of 5 bases from V and 6 bases from J, the junction contained 10 bases not matched to a gene. Germline values: CDR1 SGHTA, CDR2 FQGNSA. This sequence joins TRBV7-2 and TRBJ2-3; 11 nucleotides align to TRBD2. This receptor was obtained from an adult who received the MenACWY meningococcal vaccine as a control. The input for sequencing was peripheral blood, taken 28 days after the second dose of the MenACWY control vaccine. The CDR3 here is CASSAFSGGARDTQYF. The CDR3 nucleotides read TGTGCCAGCAGCGCCTTTAGCGGGGGGGCGAGGGATACGCAGTATTTT.